The sequence of this TCR beta chain was determined in a study of T cells in Graves' hyperthyroidism and ophthalmopathy. Amplified TCR beta CDR3 regions came from RNA transcripts. In the first-round RT-PCR of the TCR CDR3, the HTBI primer set was used. TCRdb re-called the multiplex PCR reads through MiXCR, storing one row per CDR3 protein. Of 650,000 to 850,000 distinct CDR3 sequences listed, around a sixth were seen once; the top ten hold around 17%. This clonotype was counted between two and nine times. Trimming cost V 2 bases and J 0 bases, with 11 bases left between them. The CDR3 length is 16 residues. Germline CDR1 reads MGHDK; CDR2 reads SYGVNS.

The chain recombines TRBV25-1 with TRBJ2-4; D is perhaps TRBD1 (6 bases). Sequencing was carried out using blood. The TCR was taken from a woman between 45 and 60 years old with Graves' hyperthyroidism that later progressed to Graves' ophthalmopathy. In DNA, the CDR3 is TGTGCCAGCAGTGAACGGGCAGGGGAAGCCAAAAACATTCAGTACTTC. It translates to CASSERAGEAKNIQYF. The complete variable domain, with remaining parts taken from reference TRBV25-1 and TRBJ2-4, reads EADIYQTPRYLVIGTGKKITLECSQTMGHDKMYWYQQDPGMELHLIHYSYGVNSTEKGDLSSESTVSRIRTEHFPLTLESARPSHTSQYLCASSERAGEAKNIQYFGAGTRLSVL.